This T cell receptor beta chain was retrieved from a study of T-cell reconstitution after alpha-beta-depleted transplantation in children. A library of TCRbeta sequences, prepared with unique molecular identifiers, was generated. TCRdb reanalysed the PCR reads using MiXCR and keeps one entry per CDR3 protein. The sample lists 120,000 or so distinct CDR3 sequences; approximately 22% were seen once. Per germline, CDR1 SGHRS and CDR2 YFSETQ. The CDR3 sequence is 17 residues long. Trimming cost V 4 bases and J 0 bases, with 20 bases left between them. V gene TRBV5-1 combines with J gene TRBJ2-7; a weak D match, TRBD1 (7 bases). This TCR came from a male patient aged 2 to 10 who had a stem cell transplant for chronic granulomatous disease, so the T cells may come from the graft donor. The material was PBMCs, mostly from graft donor cells, obtained 180 days after TCRalphabeta/CD19-depleted stem cell transplant. CDR3 loop: CASSLAAGQLVSYEQYF. The CDR3 bases are TGCGCCAGCAGCCTCGCCGCGGGACAGCTAGTCTCCTACGAGCAGTACTTC. Supplemented by reference TRBV5-1 and TRBJ2-7, the full variable domain reads KAGVTQTPRYLIKTRGQQVTLSCSPISGHRSVSWYQQTPGQGLQFLFEYFSETQRNKGNFPGRFSGRQFSNSRSEMNVSTLELGDSALYLCASSLAAGQLVSYEQYFGPGTRLTVT.